A selection of T cell receptor beta chains follows, all from one sample in a study of OX40 agonist ivuxolimab in advanced cancers. Method: immunoSEQ multiplex PCR; TCRdb's copy keeps in-frame clones and lacks some. The table lists roughly 80,000 clones, 84% of them singletons. Specimen: CD4+ or CD8+ T cells sorted from blood, collected in a trial of the OX40 agonist ivuxolimab. Receptors originate from an adult with an advanced solid tumor such as melanoma, head and neck, liver or kidney cancer. Each CDR3 is given with its conserved first and last residue. D genes are given only for firm matches. Clone size, where shown, is once, few, many, or a class for clones that have expanded.

j_gene | abundance | len | v_gene | d_gene | CDR3nt | CDR3aa
TRBJ2-7 | few | 15 | TRBV14 | - | TGTGCCAGCAGCCAAGAGAGGGGAGTAAATCACGAGCAGTACTTC | CASSQERGVNHEQYF
TRBJ2-2 | - | 14 | TRBV19 | - | TGTGCCAGTTCCGGACAGAGTCATACCGGGGAGCTGTTTTTT | CASSGQSHTGELFF
TRBJ2-7 | - | 16 | TRBV5-1 | - | TGCGCCAGCAGATCTTTTAGCGGAGGGCCCTACCACGAGCAGTACTTC | CASRSFSGGPYHEQYF
TRBJ2-1 | - | 13 | TRBV5-1 | TRBD1 | TGCGCCAGCAGCTGGGGACAGGGAGGAGAGCAGTTCTTC | CASSWGQGGEQFF
TRBJ2-3 | - | 15 | TRBV19 | TRBD1 | TGTGCCAGTATCGAGGGACAGGGAACATCCGATACGCAGTATTTT | CASIEGQGTSDTQYF
TRBJ1-1 | - | 13 | TRBV30 | - | TGTGCCTGGAAAGCCAGGCGGACAGATGAAGCTTTCTTT | CAWKARRTDEAFF
TRBJ1-2 | - | 10 | TRBV29-1 | - | TGCAGCGTTTACGACTATGGCTACACCTTC | CSVYDYGYTF
TRBJ2-2 | - | 16 | TRBV7-7 | - | TGTGCTAGCAGCTTAGCGGGGACAGGAAACACCGGGGAGCTGTTTTTT | CASSLAGTGNTGELFF
TRBJ2-5 | - | 16 | TRBV7-2 | - | TGTGCCAGCAGCTTAGCGGTGGGCAGGGTGACAGAGACCCAGTACTTC | CASSLAVGRVTETQYF
TRBJ1-2 | - | 16 | TRBV10-3 | TRBD1 | TGTGCCATCAGTGAGTCTCTACCGGGACAGGTCTATGGCTACACCTTC | CAISESLPGQVYGYTF
TRBJ1-1 | once | 11 | TRBV30 | - | TGTGCCTGGACCGGACACGGTAGGACTTTCTTT | CAWTGHGRTFF
TRBJ1-1 | - | 15 | TRBV28 | - | TGTGCCAGCAGCCCCGAGGGACAAGGGTTTTCTGAAGCTTTCTTT | CASSPEGQGFSEAFF
TRBJ1-1 | - | 15 | TRBV27 | - | TGTGCCAGCAGTCCCCCGGGACGGCTGAACACTGAAGCTTTCTTT | CASSPPGRLNTEAFF
TRBJ1-6 | - | 16 | TRBV10-3 | TRBD1 | TGTGCCATCAGTGACCATTCGACAGGGGCCGGTTCACCCCTCCACTTT | CAISDHSTGAGSPLHF
TRBJ2-7 | - | 14 | TRBV28 | TRBD2 | TGTGCCAGCAAGGGACTAGGGAGTTTTTACGAGCAGTACTTC | CASKGLGSFYEQYF
TRBJ2-7 | few | 14 | TRBV5-1 | - | TGCGCCAGCAGCTTGGCACGGAGCTCCTACGAGCAGTACTTC | CASSLARSSYEQYF
TRBJ1-2 | - | 12 | TRBV30 | - | TGTGCCTGGAGTGTACGAAGGGATGGCTACACCTTC | CAWSVRRDGYTF
TRBJ1-3 | - | 16 | TRBV4-2 | - | TGTGCCAGCAGCCACGTTCTCGGACACTCTGGAAACACCATATATTTT | CASSHVLGHSGNTIYF
TRBJ1-5 | once | 14 | TRBV27 | TRBD1 | TGTGCCAGCAGGGAACAGGGGTTGAGCCAGCCCCAGCATTTT | CASREQGLSQPQHF
TRBJ2-7 | - | 15 | TRBV23-1 | - | TGCGCCAGCTCTCGTTGCAGTCGAGACCCCCACGAGCAGTACTTC | CASSRCSRDPHEQYF
TRBJ2-2 | - | 14 | TRBV10-3 | TRBD2 | TGTGCCCTACGGGAGCGGGAGAACACCGGGGAGCTGTTTTTT | CALRERENTGELFF
TRBJ2-1 | - | 15 | TRBV2 | TRBD1 | TGTGCCAGCAGTGCCCTCCCAGGGGGCTACAATGAGCAGTTCTTC | CASSALPGGYNEQFF
TRBJ1-4 | few | 16 | TRBV2 | TRBD1 | TGTGCCAGCAGTCCACAAGGAGGGACAGGGACGGAGAAACTGTTTTTT | CASSPQGGTGTEKLFF
TRBJ2-3 | - | 15 | TRBV21-1 | - | TGTGCCAGCAGCAAGGGGCGGGGGGGCACAGATACGCAGTATTTT | CASSKGRGGTDTQYF
TRBJ1-3 | - | 17 | TRBV7-6 | TRBD1 | TGTGCCAGCAGCGAGAGACGACAGGGCCGCTCTGGAAACACCATATATTTT | CASSERRQGRSGNTIYF
TRBJ2-6 | - | 16 | TRBV10-3 | - | TGTGCCATCAGTGAGTCGAGAGACTCTGGGGCCAACGTCCTGACTTTC | CAISESRDSGANVLTF
TRBJ2-7 | - | 12 | TRBV5-5 | - | TGTGCCAGCAGTGGTATCACCTACGAGCAGTACTTC | CASSGITYEQYF
TRBJ2-5 | - | 15 | TRBV7-2 | - | TGTGCCAGCAGCTTAGAGGTACAGAAGCAAGAGACCCAGTACTTC | CASSLEVQKQETQYF
TRBJ2-1 | - | 17 | TRBV7-3 | - | TGTGCCAGCAGCTCCCAAGGGGGTAGCGGAGGCTACAATGAGCAGTTCTTC | CASSSQGGSGGYNEQFF
TRBJ2-7 | once | 14 | TRBV7-2 | TRBD1 | TGTGCCAGCAGCTCACAGGGGAACGCCTACGAGCAGTACTTC | CASSSQGNAYEQYF
TRBJ2-7 | - | 14 | TRBV5-6 | - | TGTGCCAGCAGCTTGGTAGGGACCTTGCCCGAGCAGTACTTC | CASSLVGTLPEQYF
TRBJ1-1 | - | 15 | TRBV10-3 | - | TGTGCCATCAGTGAGCCCTCTGGGATGAACACTGAAGCTTTCTTT | CAISEPSGMNTEAFF
TRBJ1-1 | - | 18 | TRBV18 | TRBD1 | TGTGCCAGCTCACGAAATACCAAGGAAGGGGGCAAGTACACTGAAGCTTTCTTT | CASSRNTKEGGKYTEAFF
TRBJ1-1 | few | 14 | TRBV5-1 | - | TGCGCCAGCAGCTCCGGAGGGGTGAACACTGAAGCTTTCTTT | CASSSGGVNTEAFF
TRBJ2-5 | - | 15 | TRBV5-1 | - | TGCGCCAGCAGCTTGCCGGCAGGGCTCCAAGAGACCCAGTACTTC | CASSLPAGLQETQYF
TRBJ2-3 | - | 18 | TRBV5-4 | TRBD2 | TGTGCCAGCAGCTTGGCCAGTCGCGGGGGGGCCGTAGGAGATACGCAGTATTTT | CASSLASRGGAVGDTQYF
TRBJ1-1 | - | 13 | TRBV18 | TRBD1 | TGTGCCAGCTCACCACAAGGGGGCTCTGAAGCTTTCTTT | CASSPQGGSEAFF
TRBJ2-7 | - | 14 | TRBV2 | - | TGTGCCAGCAGTGTTGGGATACGGTCCTACGAGCAGTACTTC | CASSVGIRSYEQYF
TRBJ1-2 | few | 15 | TRBV5-1 | - | TGCGCCAGCAGATTCTGGGCGGAGACTAACTATGGCTACACCTTC | CASRFWAETNYGYTF
TRBJ1-6 | - | 13 | TRBV4-2 | TRBD1 | TGTGCCAGCAGCCTTACAGGGGGTTCACCCCTCCACTTT | CASSLTGGSPLHF
TRBJ2-5 | - | 14 | TRBV9 | TRBD2 | TGTGCCAGCAGCCCCGGACTAGCCGGAAAGACCCAGTACTTC | CASSPGLAGKTQYF
TRBJ1-5 | - | 13 | TRBV19 | - | TGTGCCAGTAGTATATCCTACCGGGACGCAAAGCATTTT | CASSISYRDAKHF
TRBJ2-7 | - | 13 | TRBV27 | - | TGTGCCAGCAGCTGGGGGAGCTCCTACGAGCAGTACTTC | CASSWGSSYEQYF
TRBJ2-5 | - | 15 | TRBV9 | - | TGTGCCAGCAGCCCCATTGGAGGTCTTGGAGAGACCCAGTACTTC | CASSPIGGLGETQYF
TRBJ2-4 | - | 14 | TRBV11-1 | TRBD2 | TGTGCCAGCAGCTTGGGGGGGGCCAAAAACATTCAGTACTTC | CASSLGGAKNIQYF
TRBJ1-2 | - | 15 | TRBV9 | - | TGTGCCAGCAGGCCATTGGACTCTAGGGCCTATGGCTACACCTTC | CASRPLDSRAYGYTF
TRBJ2-3 | - | 11 | TRBV2 | - | TGTGCCAGCACTCTCACAGATACGCAGTATTTT | CASTLTDTQYF
TRBJ2-7 | - | 14 | TRBV11-2 | - | TGTGCCAGCAGCTTAGCGGGCGCCTCCTACGAGCAGTACTTC | CASSLAGASYEQYF
TRBJ2-1 | - | 15 | TRBV10-3 | TRBD2 | TGTGCCATCAGCGTAGCGGGAAAGGTGAACAATGAGCAGTTCTTC | CAISVAGKVNNEQFF
TRBJ2-1 | - | 16 | TRBV7-9 | - | TGTGCCAGCAGCTTAGGCCCCGGGGGCGAGGATTATGAGCAGTTCTTC | CASSLGPGGEDYEQFF
TRBJ1-1 | - | 14 | TRBV18 | TRBD1 | TGTGCCAGCTCACCGACAGGGGGTGACACTGAAGCTTTCTTT | CASSPTGGDTEAFF
TRBJ1-5 | once | 13 | TRBV7-9 | - | TGTGCCAGCTCTATTGGGAACAATCAGCCCCAGCATTTT | CASSIGNNQPQHF
TRBJ2-7 | - | 16 | TRBV15 | TRBD2 | TGTGCCACCAGTGGCAGGGAGGGTCCAGACTACTACGAGCAGTACTTC | CATSGREGPDYYEQYF
TRBJ2-1 | - | 16 | TRBV5-1 | TRBD2 | TGCGCCAGCAGCTCAGAGGCGGGACTAGCGGTTAATGAGCAGTTCTTC | CASSSEAGLAVNEQFF
TRBJ2-7 | - | 19 | TRBV5-6 | TRBD2 | TGTGCCAGCAGCGTAGGACTCAAACAAGGAGGCGGGAGGGCCTACGAGCAGTACTTC | CASSVGLKQGGGRAYEQYF
TRBJ1-2 | once | 11 | TRBV28 | - | TGTGCCAGCAGTTTATACTGGGGCTACACCTTC | CASSLYWGYTF
TRBJ1-2 | few | 13 | TRBV10-3 | - | TGTGCCATCAGTGCTAGGGACACGGATGGCTACACCTTC | CAISARDTDGYTF
TRBJ2-5 | - | 14 | TRBV18 | TRBD1 | TGTGCCAGCTCACCCGGGACAGTCCAAGAGACCCAGTACTTC | CASSPGTVQETQYF
TRBJ2-2 | - | 16 | TRBV10-3 | TRBD1 | TGTGCCATCAGTGAGTCCGGGACAGGGAACACCGGGGAGCTGTTTTTT | CAISESGTGNTGELFF